The T cell receptor (beta chain) under discussion was sequenced for a study of T-cell memory formation after mild COVID-19. Looking at the study overall: TCR clusters largely stayed donor specific. Broader study findings: Among clones contracting day 15 to 85, CD4/CD8 was balanced, whereas later expanders leaned CD4+.

About this clonotype: The antigen remains unidentified.

TCR alpha and TCR beta cDNA libraries with sample barcodes and UMIs came from 5'RACE using constant-segment primers. MiXCR was run by TCRdb on the 5' RACE reads, yielding one entry per CDR3 protein. The sample lists around 200,000 distinct CDR3 sequences, around 18% occurring once. The germline CDR1 and CDR2 sequences are SGHRS and YFSETQ. This CDR3 has 14 amino acids. The ends lost 3 bases at V and 4 bases at J; junction bases unmatched: 6. The sequence was obtained from a man younger than 35 who had mild COVID-19 (a few samples of this study predate the infection). Cell type and time point are not known. The chain is built from TRBV5-1 and TRBJ2-5; 7 bases are a match to TRBD1. The sample taken for sequencing was PBMCs or a T cell subset sorted from them (not recorded which). CDR3 sequence (DNA): TGCGCCAGCAGCTCAGGGGGATCGCGAGAGACCCAGTACTTC. Translation: CASSSGGSRETQYF.